This T cell receptor (beta chain) derives from a study of T cells after yellow fever vaccination (dated by TCRdb to between 2017 and 2020). As for the study more broadly: The SMART-Seq v4 Ultra Low Input RNA kit was used to prepare libraries from fractions with low cell numbers. Bulk TCR alpha and beta repertoires were sequenced longitudinally to track T-cell clones before and after primary and booster YFV17D yellow fever vaccination. Bulk PBMC replicates and cell subsets were isolated from blood drawn at multiple timepoints before and after both primary and secondary immunization. Two healthy male donors, one aged 18 to 29 and one aged 30 to 40 years, made up the cohort.

TCR cDNA was made using 5'RACE template switching, a step that added a universal primer site and unique molecular identifiers. Priming for cDNA synthesis came from both the TCR alpha and TCR beta constant segments. Libraries were amplified in two PCR steps, with sample barcodes and sequencing adapters added in the second step. Sequencing of libraries was performed on Illumina HiSeq 2500 (2x100 bp) or NovaSeq (2x150 bp). The paper's data handling went like this. MIGEC handled demultiplexing of reads and collapsing into UMI consensus sequences, while MiXCR performed V(D)J alignment. Vaccine-responding clonotypes were identified with edgeR using replicate PBMC samples, with FDR below 0.01 and a log2 fold change above 5 up to day 15 being required. Each bulk clonotype received a CD4 or CD8 identity based on whether the sequenced CD4 or CD8 repertoire contained that clonotype at higher abundance. TCRdb reworked the public reads: Q25 trimming with fastp, MiXCR clone assembly, productive beta chains retained. When rows share a CDR3 protein, they turn into one entry using the most common DNA and genes. TCRdb, rather than the study authors, made the V and J calls. In all, the sample holds more than 120,000 distinct CDR3 sequences, and more than 6% of those were seen once. The top ten clonotypes cover about 0.73% of the sample.

In its sample, this clonotype was seen many times. The antigen it binds to is not known. Base quality data are lacking; no much larger clone is found one base away. General findings and caveats noted by the study authors: The secondary T-cell response was weaker than the primary response but faster, peaking on day 5 instead of day 15. Computational filtering was required because FACS-sorted repertoires could contain abundant contaminating clonotypes from the bulk population. A small share of clonotypes occurred in both CD4 and CD8 compartments, likely arising from convergent recombination. Because the study included only a couple of donors, the extent to which the findings can be generalized is limited. After the booster, most of the clones that had expanded following primary vaccination were detected again (about 95% of CD4 and 88% of CD8), which suggests that memory was broadly maintained.

The CDR3 runs 11 residues from the cysteine to the phenylalanine. Here the CDR3 DNA is all that survives: 33 bases in frame from base 1. At the junction V is shortened by 3 bases and J by 6 bases, with 6 bases in between. The treatment or condition label for this specimen denotes: live attenuated yellow fever vaccine strain. PBMCs were isolated from peripheral blood using a standard Ficoll-Paque protocol. Dynabeads CD4 and CD8 positive selection kits were used to isolate CD4 and CD8 T-cell fractions. TriZol was used to extract RNA from bulk PBMCs, from CD4 and CD8 fractions, and from dextramer-positive and dextramer-negative fractions.

Sequenced here: CD4+ T cells sorted from PBMCs, sampled 5 days after the yellow fever booster vaccination. The chain was built from TRBV12-3 or TRBV12-4 and TRBJ2-7; no D gene call is confident. The sequence came from a man aged 25-40 years who received the YFV17D yellow fever vaccine. The DNA is TGTGCCAGCAGTTTCTCCCTCGAGCAGTACTTC. Translated, it gives CASSFSLEQYF.